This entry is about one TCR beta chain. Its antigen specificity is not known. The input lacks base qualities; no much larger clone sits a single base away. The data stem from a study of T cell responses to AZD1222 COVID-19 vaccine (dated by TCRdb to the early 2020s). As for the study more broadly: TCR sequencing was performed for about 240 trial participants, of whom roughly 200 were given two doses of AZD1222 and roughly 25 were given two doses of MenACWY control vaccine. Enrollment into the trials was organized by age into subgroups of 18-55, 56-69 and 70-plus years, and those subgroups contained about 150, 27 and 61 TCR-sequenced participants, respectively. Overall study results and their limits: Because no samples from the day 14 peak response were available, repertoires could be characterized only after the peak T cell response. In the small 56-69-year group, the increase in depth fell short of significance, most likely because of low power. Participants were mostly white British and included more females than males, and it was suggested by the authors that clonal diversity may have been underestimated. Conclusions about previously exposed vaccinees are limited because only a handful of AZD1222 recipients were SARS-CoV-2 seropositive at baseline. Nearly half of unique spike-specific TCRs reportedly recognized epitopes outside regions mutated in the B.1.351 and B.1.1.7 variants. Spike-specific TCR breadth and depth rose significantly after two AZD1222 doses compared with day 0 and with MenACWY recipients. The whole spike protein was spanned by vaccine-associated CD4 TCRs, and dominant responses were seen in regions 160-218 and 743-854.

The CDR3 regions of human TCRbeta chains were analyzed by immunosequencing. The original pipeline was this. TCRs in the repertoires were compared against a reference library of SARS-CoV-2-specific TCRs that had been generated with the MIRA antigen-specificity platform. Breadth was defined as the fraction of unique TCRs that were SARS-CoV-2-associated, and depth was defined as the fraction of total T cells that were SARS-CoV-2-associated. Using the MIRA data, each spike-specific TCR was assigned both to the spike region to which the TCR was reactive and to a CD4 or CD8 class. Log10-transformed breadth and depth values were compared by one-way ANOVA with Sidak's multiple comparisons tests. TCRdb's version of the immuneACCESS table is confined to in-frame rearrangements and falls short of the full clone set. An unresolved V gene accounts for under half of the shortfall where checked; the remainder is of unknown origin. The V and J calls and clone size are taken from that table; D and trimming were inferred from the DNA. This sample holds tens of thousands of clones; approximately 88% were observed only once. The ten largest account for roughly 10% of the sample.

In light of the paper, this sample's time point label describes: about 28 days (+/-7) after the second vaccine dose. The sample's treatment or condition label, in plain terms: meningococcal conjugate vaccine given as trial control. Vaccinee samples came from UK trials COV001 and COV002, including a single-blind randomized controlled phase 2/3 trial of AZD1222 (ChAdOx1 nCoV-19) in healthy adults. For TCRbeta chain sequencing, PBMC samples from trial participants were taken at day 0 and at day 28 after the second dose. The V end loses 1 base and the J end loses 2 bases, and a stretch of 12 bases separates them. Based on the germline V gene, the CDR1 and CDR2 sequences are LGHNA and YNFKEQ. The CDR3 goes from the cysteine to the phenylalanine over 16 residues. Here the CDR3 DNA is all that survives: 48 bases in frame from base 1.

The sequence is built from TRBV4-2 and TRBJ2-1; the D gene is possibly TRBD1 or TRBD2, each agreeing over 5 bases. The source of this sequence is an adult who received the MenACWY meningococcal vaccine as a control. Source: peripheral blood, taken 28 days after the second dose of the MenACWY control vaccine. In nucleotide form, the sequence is TGTGCCAGCAGCCAAGCAACGGGGCTAACCTACAATGAGCAGTTCTTC. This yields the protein CASSQATGLTYNEQFF.